In its sample, the clone carrying this T cell receptor beta chain is medium-sized. The ends were cut back, 0 bases at V and 5 bases at J, with 11 bases in the middle. Germline V gene lookup returns CDR1 MNHEY and CDR2 SVGEGT. The CDR3 covers 15 residues. All unsorted peripheral T cells were captured because whole blood was used without fractionation. The data derive from a study of HIV-infected patients and healthy controls. Alpha and beta constant-region primers primed reverse transcription of approximately 460 ng RNA. Using multiplexing indices, alpha and beta chain libraries were generated apart by chain-specific third strand synthesis. A single record per CDR3 protein comes from TCRdb applying MiXCR to the 5' RACE reads. The sample includes 10,000 to 15,000 distinct CDR3 sequences, around a tenth of them seen just once.

The clonotype comes from an adult with HIV infection. The donor label of this sample is uncertain. Sample: blood, taken before antiretroviral therapy. The rearrangement joins TRBV6-2 or TRBV6-3 to TRBJ1-5; no clear D gene. The DNA of the CDR3 is TGTGCCAGCAGTTACTCGAGGCCCACCTATCAGCCCCAGCATTTT. Protein: CASSYSRPTYQPQHF.